The 4 T cell receptor beta chains below come from one sample, sequenced in a study of identical twins (dated by TCRdb to the mid-2010s). Receptor libraries were prepared by 5' RACE. These reads were obtained on an Illumina HiSeq 2000. TCRdb reran the public reads through fastp at Q25 and MiXCR, keeping productive beta chains. Rows with a matching CDR3 protein are joined into one entry that keeps the most common DNA and genes. The sample table shows 410,000 or so distinct CDR3 sequences, and around 18% are seen once. The leading ten clones occupy about 12% of the sample. What was sequenced was naive T cells sorted from blood. The sample's cell subset or site, from its label and the paper: cells isolated with a human naive T-cell isolation kit. All receptors come from a man between 50 and 59 years old in good health.

This clonotype has a count of ten or more. The genes are TRBV12-3 or TRBV12-4 and TRBJ1-5; 11 nucleotides line up with TRBD1. The CDR3 consists of 19 residues. Losses at the gene ends were 6 bases for V and 2 bases for J; bases not matched to a gene: 15. CDR3 protein: CASSSAGQGAHWGNQPQHF. CDR3 nucleotides: TGTGCCAGCAGCAGCGCCGGACAGGGGGCTCATTGGGGCAATCAGCCCCAGCATTTT.

This chain uses TRBV5-1 with TRBJ1-2, with unresolved D. The germline CDR1 and CDR2 sequences are SGHRS and YFSETQ. Trimming removed 9 bases from V and 4 bases from J, with 13 bases in between. There are 12 residues in the CDR3. CDR3: CATPGLFYGYTF. The CDR3 coding sequence is TGCGCCACCCCTGGCCTCTTCTATGGCTACACCTTC.

The chain links TRBV18 to TRBJ2-7; D may match TRBD1 or TRBD2 (5 bases each). Trimming left V 2 bases short and J 7 bases short, with 15 bases between. The CDR3 spans 14 residues. Germline V gene lookup returns CDR1 KGHSH and CDR2 LQKENI. The CDR3 bases are TGTGCCAGCTCACCAGCCTCCCCTGGGGGAGAGCAGTACTTC. Translated: CASSPASPGGEQYF.

V usage is TRBV29-1 and J usage is TRBJ2-6, with a possible D match to TRBD2 (5 bases). The V gene's germline CDR1 is SQVTM and CDR2 ANQGSEA. V was trimmed by 4 bases and J by 0 bases, leaving 10 bases between them. This CDR3 region has 15 residues. CDR3 DNA sequence: TGCAGCGTTGGAGGACTCGACTCTGGGGCCAACGTCCTGACTTTC. Residues: CSVGGLDSGANVLTF.